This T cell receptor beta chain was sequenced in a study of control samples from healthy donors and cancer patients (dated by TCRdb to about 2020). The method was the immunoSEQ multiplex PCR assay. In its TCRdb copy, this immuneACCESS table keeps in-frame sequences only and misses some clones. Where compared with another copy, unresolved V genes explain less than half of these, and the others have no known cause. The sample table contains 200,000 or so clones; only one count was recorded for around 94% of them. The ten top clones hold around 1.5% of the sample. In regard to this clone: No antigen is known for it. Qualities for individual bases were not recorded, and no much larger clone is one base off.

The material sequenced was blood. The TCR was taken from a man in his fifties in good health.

The DNA sequence is given as TGTGCCTGGTTACGCCTGAACACTGAAGCTTTCTTT. Its translation is CAWLRLNTEAFF. This chain joins TRBV30 to TRBJ1-1, with no D gene named confidently. CDR1 and CDR2, looked up from the germline V gene (reference sequence), are GTSNPN and SVGIG. The junction shows trimming of 5 bases on V and 0 bases on J, plus 7 bases between the germline ends. The CDR3 covers 12 residues, taking in both the cysteine and the phenylalanine. Only the CDR3 region is kept as DNA, spanning 36 bases read in frame from base 1.